The 24 T cell receptor beta chains listed next were all sequenced from one sample in a study of cytomegalovirus exposure and HLA in healthy donors. Amplification used 60 Vbeta primers and 13 Jbeta primers. The data were produced by immunoSEQ multiplex PCR, yet TCRdb's version contains in-frame clones alone and is incomplete. This sample has around 140,000 clones, with more than 8% found just once. Sequencing was done on a sample of PBMCs. The receptors were sampled from a man in his fifties or sixties in good health and CMV-seronegative.

This clone has just a few counts. The gene calls are TRBV7-9 and TRBJ1-1; the D is unclear. From germline, CDR1 is SEHNR and CDR2 FQNEAQ (reference sequence). This CDR3 is 16 amino acids long. The V gene lost 5 bases and the J gene lost 0 bases, with 16 bases spanning the gap. The CDR3 coding sequence is TGTGCCAGCAGCCCCAAGAGGGCCGAAATGAACACTGAAGCTTTCTTT. Its protein is CASSPKRAEMNTEAFF. Combining the CDR3 with reference TRBV7-9 and TRBJ1-1 gives the whole variable domain DTGVSQNPRHKITKRGQNVTFRCDPISEHNRLYWYRQTLGQGPEFLTYFQNEAQLEKSRLLSDRFSAERPKGSFSTLEIQRTEQGDSAMYLCASSPKRAEMNTEAFFGQGTRLTVV.

Only a few counts were recorded for this clone. At one boundary the junction diverges from the germline segment, which might be a read error. The chain links TRBV6-1 to TRBJ2-1, with 9 bases matching TRBD2. This CDR3 has 14 amino acids. Germline V gene data show CDR1 as MNHNS and CDR2 as SASEGT. The CDR3 reads CASCDSGRYNEQFF. In nucleotides, the CDR3 is TGTGCCAGCTGTGATAGCGGGAGATACAATGAGCAGTTCTTC.

This clone was seen only a few times. The chain combines TRBV30 with TRBJ2-1; D uncertain. V was pared by 3 bases and J by 0 bases, with 6 bases between. CDR1 GTSNPN and CDR2 SVGIG come from the germline V gene (reference sequence). The CDR3 is 13 amino acids. CDR3 in DNA: TGTGCCTGGAGATCTCGCTCCTACAATGAGCAGTTCTTC. Translating it yields CAWRSRSYNEQFF.

Only a few counts were recorded for this clone. V usage is TRBV19 and J usage is TRBJ1-1; possibly TRBD1 for D (6 bases). CDR3 length: 13 amino acids. Between the trimmed V and J ends, which lost 2 bases and 6 bases, there was a span of 10 bases. Germline V gene sequence: CDR1 LNHDA, CDR2 SQIVND (reference sequence). CDR3 protein: CASSINPGAEAFF. The CDR3 bases are TGTGCCAGTAGTATAAACCCAGGGGCTGAAGCTTTCTTT.

In its sample, this clone was seen a few times. The chain uses TRBV6-1 and TRBJ2-5; 8 bases agree with TRBD2. The J segment lost 5 bases and the V segment lost 2 bases, leaving 7 bases of the junction unmatched. The CDR3 has 15 amino acids. The germline CDR1 and CDR2 sequences are MNHNS and SASEGT. In DNA, the CDR3 is TGTGCCAGCAGTGAATATAGCGGGGCCAGGGAGACCCAGTACTTC. This codes for CASSEYSGARETQYF.

This clone was seen only a few times. The rearrangement links TRBV28 to TRBJ2-7; D ambiguous. Trimming cost V 1 base and J 4 bases, with 11 bases left between them. The CDR3 sequence is 14 residues long. Germline V gene sequence: CDR1 MDHEN, CDR2 SYDVKM. CDR3 nucleotides: TGTGCCAGCAGTTTATCCCAACGAGCATACGAGCAGTACTTC. Protein: CASSLSQRAYEQYF.

This clone appeared a few times. The chain joins TRBV5-6 to TRBJ1-4, with TRBD1 matching 9 bases. V shed 0 bases and J 12 bases; nucleotides not matched to a gene: 3. This CDR3 contains 13 residues. Germline CDR1 is SGHDT and CDR2 is YYEEEE. This CDR3 reads CASSLGDRAQLFF. In DNA form, the CDR3 reads TGTGCCAGCAGCTTGGGGGACAGGGCACAACTGTTTTTT.

CDR3 protein: CASSFGREEGDTQYF. The CDR3 region has the DNA TGTGCCAGCAGCTTTGGACGGGAGGAGGGAGATACGCAGTATTTT. V and J are TRBV7-3 and TRBJ2-3, with 7 positions matching TRBD2. This CDR3 spans 15 amino acids. Trimming cost V 3 bases and J 5 bases; bases outside gene matches: 8. Germline V gives CDR1 SGHTA, CDR2 FQGTGA.

The chain joins TRBV10-2 to TRBJ2-7; TRBD1 aligns across 8 bases. Germline lookup yields CDR1 WSHSY and CDR2 SAAADI. V lost 0 bases to trimming and J lost 3 bases; unmatched junction nucleotides: 7. This CDR3 comprises 16 residues. In DNA form, the CDR3 reads TGCGCCAGCAGTGAGTCCGCGAACAGGGGGTACTACGAGCAGTACTTC. Amino acids: CASSESANRGYYEQYF.

This sequence joins TRBV7-2 and TRBJ1-5; 7 bases match TRBD1. V was clipped by 1 base and J by 5 bases; unmatched bases: 5. Germline V CDR1 and CDR2: SGHTA, FQGNSA. The CDR3 totals 15 residues. CDR3 sequence (DNA): TGTGCCAGCAGCTTAGGAGGGGACAGTCATCAGCCCCAGCATTTT. This encodes CASSLGGDSHQPQHF.

The CDR3 spells CASSLDSGRQYF. CDR3 nucleotide sequence: TGTGCCAGCAGCTTAGATTCTGGGCGGCAGTACTTC. The chain couples TRBV7-3 to TRBJ2-7, with unresolved D. Germline assignment: CDR1 SGHTA and CDR2 FQGTGA. The V end was cut by 2 bases, the J end by 9 bases, with 11 bases between. This CDR3 spans 12 amino acids.

The CDR3 bases are TGTGCCACTGAGGGACAGGGGGCGCGCGAAAAACTGTTTTTT. Encoded protein: CATEGQGAREKLFF. The chain uses TRBV30 and TRBJ1-4; TRBD1 matches at 12 bases. V gave up 8 bases and J gave up 8 bases; unmatched junction bases: 9. The CDR3 has 14 amino acids. The germline CDR1 and CDR2 sequences are GTSNPN and SVGIG (reference sequence).

This clone came up a few times. The rearrangement links TRBV2 to TRBJ1-5; D ambiguous. CDR3 length equals 16 residues. Germline CDR1 SNHLY, CDR2 FYNNEI. V dropped 0 bases and J dropped 4 bases, with 13 bases sitting between them. CDR3 bases: TGTGCCAGCAGTGAAGCGCTTGGCAGTAATAATCAGCCCCAGCATTTT. Its translation is CASSEALGSNNQPQHF.

This clone was detected only a few times. The chain couples TRBV2 to TRBJ2-3; 14 bases line up with TRBD2. With V trimmed by 9 bases and J by 4 bases, 6 bases remained unmatched. Germline V gives CDR1 SNHLY, CDR2 FYNNEI. This CDR3 contains 15 residues. The CDR3 is CASLRTSGRSDTQYF. CDR3 in DNA: TGTGCCAGTCTCCGGACTAGCGGGAGGTCAGATACGCAGTATTTT.

In its sample, this clone was seen a few times. The chain recombines TRBV2 with TRBJ1-2; 7 nucleotides match TRBD1. Trimming took 6 bases from V and 4 from J; bases not matched to a gene: 11. This CDR3 has 15 residues. Germline CDR1 SNHLY, CDR2 FYNNEI. CDR3 residues: CASRTGAGGAYGYTF. The CDR3 DNA reads as TGTGCCAGCAGGACCGGGGCAGGGGGTGCCTATGGCTACACCTTC.

The table lists this clone with a few counts. This chain links TRBV29-1 with TRBJ1-2, with no clear D. The CDR3 is 11 residues long. Trimming took off 0 bases at V and 8 bases at J, with 7 bases between the two ends. The germline V gene has CDR1 SQVTM and CDR2 ANQGSEA. CDR3 nucleotide sequence: TGCAGCGTTGAAGATCGAGGGGGCTACACCTTC. Translated: CSVEDRGGYTF.

This clone was picked up a small number of times. The J gene is TRBJ1-4, the V gene TRBV29-1; D may be TRBD1 (5 bases). This CDR3 has 11 residues. Germline CDR1 and CDR2: SQVTM and ANQGSEA. CDR3 bases: TGCGGGGGGTCAACTAATGAAAAACTGTTTTTT. Its protein is CGGSTNEKLFF.

The V call is TRBV19, the J call TRBJ2-5; TRBD2 aligns across 7 bases. CDR3 length: 15 amino acids. J lost 1 base, V lost 5 bases, and 7 bases had no gene match. Germline assignment: CDR1 LNHDA and CDR2 SQIVND (reference sequence). CDR3 residues: CASSRLAELQETQYF. The CDR3 DNA reads as TGTGCCAGTAGTCGGCTAGCGGAACTCCAAGAGACCCAGTACTTC.

The chain uses TRBV27 and TRBJ2-7, with TRBD1 matching over 8 bases. The CDR3 has 16 residues. V trimming: 5 bases; J trimming: 0 bases; junction bases outside the gene matches: 9. Germline V gene lookup returns CDR1 MNHEY and CDR2 SMNVEV (reference sequence). In DNA form, the CDR3 reads TGTGCCAGCAGTCCGCAACAGGGGGTCGGCTCCTACGAGCAGTACTTC. Translation: CASSPQQGVGSYEQYF.

The rearrangement links TRBV5-1 to TRBJ2-1; 12 positions agree with TRBD2. V lost 1 base to trimming and J lost 5 bases; unmatched junction nucleotides: 4. The V gene's germline CDR1 is SGHRS and CDR2 YFSETQ. This CDR3 has 16 amino acids. CDR3 amino acids: CASSLKRTSGNNEQFF. Written as DNA, the CDR3 is TGCGCCAGCAGCTTGAAGCGGACTAGCGGGAACAATGAGCAGTTCTTC.

This clone was detected a few times. The junction departs from germline at one end; a sequencing error may be responsible. The V and J genes are TRBV15 and TRBJ2-7, with TRBD1 as a possible D gene (7 bases). The CDR3 totals 14 residues. The germline V gene encodes CDR1 LNHNV and CDR2 YYDKDF (reference sequence). CDR3 sequence reads: CATREGASSHEQYF. Written as DNA, the CDR3 is TGTGCCACCAGGGAGGGGGCTAGCTCCCACGAGCAGTACTTC.

This clone came up a few times. The rearrangement uses TRBV30 and TRBJ2-3; D is ambiguous. CDR3 length: 13 amino acids. Germline CDR1 reads GTSNPN; CDR2 reads SVGIG (reference sequence). V gave up 4 bases and J gave up 0 bases, with 8 bases separating them. CDR3 residues: CAWIAASTDTQYF. The CDR3 DNA reads TGTGCCTGGATTGCGGCTAGCACAGATACGCAGTATTTT.

This clone was seen a handful of times. The chain is built from TRBV4-1 and TRBJ2-1; D is unclear. The V gene's germline CDR1 is MGHRA and CDR2 YSYEKL. The CDR3 is made up of 15 amino acids. Trimming shortened V by 0 bases and J by 6 bases, and 12 bases separated the two germline ends. The CDR3 reads CASSQENYGGNEQFF. The CDR3 DNA reads as TGCGCCAGCAGCCAAGAGAATTACGGTGGCAATGAGCAGTTCTTC.

This clone was found a few times. The chain has TRBV21-1 and TRBJ2-3; TRBD1, as called in the table, went unchecked against the DNA. TRBV21-1 is reported as a pseudogene. The CDR3 consists of 17 residues. CDR3 amino acids: CASSRGRTGPSTDTQYF. The CDR3 DNA is TGTGCCAGCAGCAGGGGGCGGACAGGGCCTAGCACAGATACGCAGTATTTT.